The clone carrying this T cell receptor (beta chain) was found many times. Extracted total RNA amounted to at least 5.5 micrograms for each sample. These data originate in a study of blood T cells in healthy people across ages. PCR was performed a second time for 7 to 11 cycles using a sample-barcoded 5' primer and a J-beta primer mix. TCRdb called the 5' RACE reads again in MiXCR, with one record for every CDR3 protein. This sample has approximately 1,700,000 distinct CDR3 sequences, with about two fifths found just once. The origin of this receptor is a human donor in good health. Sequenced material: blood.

CDR3 sequence: CAISEPSGANVLTF. The CDR3 coding sequence is TGTGCCATCAGTGAACCCTCTGGGGCCAACGTCCTGACTTTC. This chain connects TRBV10-3 to TRBJ2-6; D uncertain. Germline assignment: CDR1 ENHRY and CDR2 SYGVKD. This CDR3 region has 14 residues. With 3 bases removed from V and 0 bases from J, the gap between germline ends came to 3 bases.